A single sample is the source of the 8 T cell receptor beta chains below, sequenced in a study of blood T cell repertoires in COVID-19 (dated by TCRdb to the early 2020s). To prepare the library, the immunoSEQ multiplex PCR assay was applied. Not all clones reach the TCRdb copy of this immuneACCESS table, which keeps in-frame sequences only. Checked studies attribute under half of the gap to unresolved V genes and leave the rest unexplained. This sample has approximately 150,000 clones in its table, and about 79% of those were observed once. Of the sample, roughly a tenth falls within the top ten clones. Sequenced: peripheral blood. The receptors were sampled from a man aged 55 to 69 with active or convalescent COVID-19.

The gene calls are TRBV4-3 and TRBJ2-7; 8 positions match TRBD2. V shed 1 base, J shed 4 bases, and the junction held 6 bases outside the gene matches. This CDR3 contains 15 residues. Germline V gene data show CDR1 as LGHNA and CDR2 as YSLEER. The CDR3 region has the DNA TGCGCCAGCAGCCAAGGGGCGGGGGGCTCTTACGAGCAGTACTTC. This sequence encodes CASSQGAGGSYEQYF.

CDR3 in amino acids: CASSPMTGRNTEAFF. DNA of the CDR3: TGTGCCAGCAGTCCTATGACAGGAAGGAACACTGAAGCTTTCTTT. J is TRBJ1-1 and V is TRBV6-5, with D tentatively TRBD1 (6 bases). The CDR3 runs 15 residues. The germline V and J ends were trimmed by 5 bases and 1 base, with 14 bases remaining between them. Germline V gene data show CDR1 as MNHEY and CDR2 as SVGAGI.

This chain links TRBV18 with TRBJ1-3; D might be TRBD1 (6 bases). V lost 3 bases and J lost 1, with 7 bases in between. Germline values: CDR1 KGHSH, CDR2 LQKENI. CDR3 length: 14 residues. The DNA of the CDR3 is TGTGCCAGCTCACCCGGACAGTCTGGAAACACCATATATTTT. Protein sequence: CASSPGQSGNTIYF.

The rearrangement links TRBV9 to TRBJ2-3, with 7 positions matching TRBD1. CDR3 length: 14 residues. V lost 4 bases, J lost 2 bases, and 4 bases stayed unmatched. In germline, CDR1 is SGDLS, CDR2 YYNGEE. Written as DNA, the CDR3 is TGTGCCAGCAGCTTTGGGACAGCCACAGATACGCAGTATTTT. It is translated as CASSFGTATDTQYF.

The chain joins TRBV19 to TRBJ1-1; no clear D. In germline, CDR1 is LNHDA, CDR2 SQIVND (reference sequence). The CDR3 loop spans 14 amino acids. Between the trimmed V and J ends, which lost 1 base and 5 bases, there was a span of 11 bases. CDR3 DNA sequence: TGTGCCAGTAGTATAGCAGGCAGTCCGACTGAAGCTTTCTTT. Translation: CASSIAGSPTEAFF.

This chain links TRBV24-1 with TRBJ1-4; TRBD1 aligns across 7 bases. V trimming: 2 bases; J trimming: 5 bases; junction bases outside the gene matches: 4. This CDR3 comprises 15 residues. Germline values: CDR1 KGHDR, CDR2 SFDVKD. The CDR3 DNA reads as TGTGCCACCAGTGATTCCGGGACAGCAAATGAAAAACTGTTTTTT. Translation gives CATSDSGTANEKLFF.

The chain combines TRBV5-1 with TRBJ2-7, with 12 bases aligning to TRBD1. V was pared by 5 bases and J by 3 bases, with 6 bases of the junction left unmatched. Germline V gene sequence: CDR1 SGHRS, CDR2 YFSETQ. The CDR3 is 15 amino acids. CDR3 bases: TGCGCCAGCAGGTACGGGACAGGGGGCTTCTACGAGCAGTACTTC. Translating gives CASRYGTGGFYEQYF.

The chain recombines TRBV10-2 with TRBJ2-5, with 15 bases that match TRBD2. V shed 4 bases, J shed 2 bases, and the junction held 2 bases outside the gene matches. The CDR3 is made up of 16 amino acids. CDR1 is WSHSY, CDR2 SAAADI, per germline. The CDR3 region has the DNA TGCGCCAGCAGTGTCGGACTAGCGGGGGGGCAAGAGACCCAGTACTTC. Residues: CASSVGLAGGQETQYF.